This T cell receptor (beta chain) was captured in a study of T-cell memory formation after mild COVID-19. TCRdb reprocessed the 5' RACE reads via MiXCR and lists one record per CDR3 protein. The sample holds around 120,000 distinct CDR3 sequences, roughly 15% seen once. The CDR3 is 13 amino acids. Germline CDR1 is DFQATT and CDR2 is SNEGSKA (reference sequence). The germline V and J ends were trimmed by 4 bases and 1 base, with 8 bases remaining between them. The V call is TRBV20-1, the J call TRBJ2-4; D gene uncertain. The sample taken for sequencing was PBMCs or a T cell subset sorted from them (not recorded which). This receptor was obtained from an adult woman who had mild COVID-19 (a few samples of this study predate the infection). Cell type and time point are not known. The CDR3 sequence: CSAIRNAKNIQYF. CDR3 in DNA: TGCAGTGCTATCCGGAATGCCAAAAACATTCAGTACTTC.